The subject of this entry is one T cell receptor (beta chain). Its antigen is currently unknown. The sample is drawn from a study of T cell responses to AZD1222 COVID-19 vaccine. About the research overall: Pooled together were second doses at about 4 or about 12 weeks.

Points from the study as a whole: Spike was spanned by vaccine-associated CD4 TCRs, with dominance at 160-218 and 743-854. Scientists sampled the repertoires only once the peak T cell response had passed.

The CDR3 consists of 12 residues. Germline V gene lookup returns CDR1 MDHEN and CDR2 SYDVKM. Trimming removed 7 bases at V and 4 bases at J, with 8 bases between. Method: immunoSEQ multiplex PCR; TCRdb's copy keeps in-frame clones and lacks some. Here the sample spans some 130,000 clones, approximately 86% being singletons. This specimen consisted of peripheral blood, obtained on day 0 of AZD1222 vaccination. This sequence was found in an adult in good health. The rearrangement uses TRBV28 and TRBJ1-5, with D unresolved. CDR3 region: CASISGNQPQHF. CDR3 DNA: TGTGCCAGCATCTCCGGGAATCAGCCCCAGCATTTT.